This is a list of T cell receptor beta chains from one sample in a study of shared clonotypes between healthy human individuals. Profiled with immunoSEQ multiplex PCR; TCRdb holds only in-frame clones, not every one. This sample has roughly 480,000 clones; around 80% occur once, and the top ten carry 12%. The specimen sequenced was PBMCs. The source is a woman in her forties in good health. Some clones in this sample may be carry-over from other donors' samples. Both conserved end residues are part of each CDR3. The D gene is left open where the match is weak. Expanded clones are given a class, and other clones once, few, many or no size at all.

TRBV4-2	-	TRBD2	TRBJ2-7	TGTGCCAGCAGCCAAGGGGGGAGGTTAGGGACTAGCGGCTTGGACGAGCAGTACTTC	CASSQGGRLGTSGLDEQYF
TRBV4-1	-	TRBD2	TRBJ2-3	TGCGCCAGCAGCCGAGGACTAGCGGGGGTGACAGATACGCAGTATTTT	CASSRGLAGVTDTQYF
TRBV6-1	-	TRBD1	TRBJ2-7	TGTGCCAGCAGTGCCCGGGACAGCACCTACGAGCAGTACTTC	CASSARDSTYEQYF
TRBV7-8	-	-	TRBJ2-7	TGTGCCAGCAGCTTAGCGCGAACGGGCTACGAGCAGTACTTC	CASSLARTGYEQYF
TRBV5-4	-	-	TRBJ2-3	TGTGCCAGCAGCCCGACAGCGGACACAGATACGCAGTATTTT	CASSPTADTDTQYF
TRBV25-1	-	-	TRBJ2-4	TGTGCCAGCAGTGAATGGCGGTCTGACAGTTTAAACATTCAGTACTTC	CASSEWRSDSLNIQYF
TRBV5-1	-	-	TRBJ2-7	TGCGCCAGCAGCTTGGAGCCAGGGGCAACCTCCTACGAGCAGTACTTC	CASSLEPGATSYEQYF
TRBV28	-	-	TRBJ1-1	TGTGCCAGCAGTTCACCCGGGGTGAACACTGAAGCTTTCTTT	CASSSPGVNTEAFF
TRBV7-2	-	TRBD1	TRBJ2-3	TGTGCCAGCAGCTTGAGGACAGGGTACGACACAGATACGCAGTATTTT	CASSLRTGYDTDTQYF
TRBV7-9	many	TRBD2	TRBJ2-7	TGTGCCAGCAGCCCTAGCGGGTTGAGCTCCTACGAGCAGTACTTC	CASSPSGLSSYEQYF
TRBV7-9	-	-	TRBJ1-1	TGTGCCAGCAGCTTAGGGACAAGGCGTGGGAACACTGAAGCTTTCTTT	CASSLGTRRGNTEAFF
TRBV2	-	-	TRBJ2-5	TGTGCCAGCAGGCCCGGGCTAGCCCAAGAGACCCAGTACTTC	CASRPGLAQETQYF
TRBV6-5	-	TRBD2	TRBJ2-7	TGTGCCAGCAGTTACACCGTGACTAGCGGCTACGAGCAGTACTTC	CASSYTVTSGYEQYF
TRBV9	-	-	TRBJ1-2	TGTGCCAGCAGCGAGACAGCCGAGGTTCCGGGCTACACCTTC	CASSETAEVPGYTF
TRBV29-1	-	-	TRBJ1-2	TGCAGCGTTTCCTCGGGGCCAGGCGGCGGCTACACCTTC	CSVSSGPGGGYTF
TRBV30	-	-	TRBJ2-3	TGTGCCTGGAGTGTACAAGGGGGGGATACGCAGTATTTT	CAWSVQGGDTQYF
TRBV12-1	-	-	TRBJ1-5	TGTGCCAGCAGCCCCACTTCGGGACAGGGGCCGGATCAGCCCCAGCATTTT	CASSPTSGQGPDQPQHF
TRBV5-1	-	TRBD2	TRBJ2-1	TGCGCCAGCAGCATCCAGACTAGCGGGAGTGGGGCTGAGCAGTTCTTC	CASSIQTSGSGAEQFF
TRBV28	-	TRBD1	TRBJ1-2	TGTGCCAGCGGGCACAGGGGTGGCTACACCTTC	CASGHRGGYTF
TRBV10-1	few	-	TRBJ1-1	TGCGCCAGCAGTGAGCAGGGGAATACTGAAGCTTTCTTT	CASSEQGNTEAFF
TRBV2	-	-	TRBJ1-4	TGTGCCAGCAGAGCCCTCGACAGACGTTCTAATGAAAAACTGTTTTTT	CASRALDRRSNEKLFF
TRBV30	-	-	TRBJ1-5	TGTGCCTGGAGTGTACATCAGGGAGGGATTAGCAATCAGCCCCAGCATTTT	CAWSVHQGGISNQPQHF